These T cell receptor beta chains were read from a single sample in a study of blood T cell repertoires in COVID-19. Method: immunoSEQ multiplex PCR; TCRdb's copy keeps in-frame clones and lacks some. The sample lists 190,000 or so clones, roughly 89% occurring once. The sequenced material came from PBMCs or T cells enriched from blood (not recorded which). The receptor set was obtained from a man between 18 and 29 years old with acute COVID-19. Each CDR3 is given with its conserved first and last residue. A D gene is named only where the DNA matches it firmly. The size entry is marked missing in some rows and otherwise reads once, few, many or a size class.

V gene: TRBV7-7
CDR3 length: 16
D gene: TRBD2
J gene: TRBJ2-5
clone size: NA
CDR3 DNA: TGTGCTAGCAGCTTAACCCTACTAGCGCGGGAAGAGACCCAGTACTTC
CDR3 protein: CASSLTLLAREETQYF

V gene: TRBV10-3
CDR3 length: 16
D gene: NA
J gene: TRBJ2-5
clone size: NA
CDR3 DNA: TGTGCCATCAGTGCGGGGAAGGGCAGGGGGAGGGAGACCCAGTACTTC
CDR3 protein: CAISAGKGRGRETQYF

V gene: TRBV15
CDR3 length: 14
D gene: NA
J gene: TRBJ2-1
clone size: NA
CDR3 DNA: TGTGCCACCAGCAGAGAGTATCGGGACAATGAGCAGTTCTTC
CDR3 protein: CATSREYRDNEQFF

V gene: TRBV30
CDR3 length: 12
D gene: NA
J gene: TRBJ1-1
clone size: NA
CDR3 DNA: TGTGCCTGGAGCCCCTCTAGGACTGAAGCTTTCTTT
CDR3 protein: CAWSPSRTEAFF

V gene: TRBV2
CDR3 length: 15
D gene: TRBD2
J gene: TRBJ2-1
clone size: NA
CDR3 DNA: TGTGCCAGCAGCTTAGCGGGGAGCTCCTACAATGAGCAGTTCTTC
CDR3 protein: CASSLAGSSYNEQFF

V gene: TRBV7-9
CDR3 length: 12
D gene: NA
J gene: TRBJ2-7
clone size: NA
CDR3 DNA: TGTGCCAGCAGCAACGGGGGCGAGGGGGCCCAGTTC
CDR3 protein: CASSNGGEGAQF

V gene: TRBV10-3
CDR3 length: 13
D gene: TRBD1
J gene: TRBJ2-5
clone size: NA
CDR3 DNA: TGTGCCACCGGGACAGGGCCTGGGGAGACCCAGTACTTC
CDR3 protein: CATGTGPGETQYF

V gene: TRBV15
CDR3 length: 15
D gene: NA
J gene: TRBJ2-7
clone size: NA
CDR3 DNA: TGTGCCACCAGCAGAGCACAGGCGGTGATATACGAGCAGTACTTC
CDR3 protein: CATSRAQAVIYEQYF

V gene: TRBV5-1
CDR3 length: 15
D gene: NA
J gene: TRBJ2-2
clone size: NA
CDR3 DNA: TGCGCCAGCAGGATGGGACTTCTGAACACCGGGGAGCTGTTTTTT
CDR3 protein: CASRMGLLNTGELFF

V gene: TRBV12-3/TRBV12-4
CDR3 length: 13
D gene: TRBD2
J gene: TRBJ2-1
clone size: NA
CDR3 DNA: TGTGCCAGCAGTCTTAGCGGGGACAATGAGCAGTTCTTC
CDR3 protein: CASSLSGDNEQFF

V gene: TRBV7-6
CDR3 length: 16
D gene: NA
J gene: TRBJ2-2
clone size: NA
CDR3 DNA: TGTGCCAGCAGCCGGGGATGGGGAGTGGGCACCGGGGAGCTGTTTTTT
CDR3 protein: CASSRGWGVGTGELFF

V gene: TRBV4-1
CDR3 length: 18
D gene: NA
J gene: TRBJ1-3
clone size: NA
CDR3 DNA: TGCGCCAGCAGCCAATTTAGGCAGGGAACATACTCTGGAAACACCATATATTTT
CDR3 protein: CASSQFRQGTYSGNTIYF

V gene: TRBV27
CDR3 length: 17
D gene: TRBD1
J gene: TRBJ2-1
clone size: NA
CDR3 DNA: TGTGCCAGCAGTCCCCACTTTGACAGGGGGCAGTACAATGAGCAGTTCTTC
CDR3 protein: CASSPHFDRGQYNEQFF

V gene: TRBV28
CDR3 length: 15
D gene: TRBD2
J gene: TRBJ2-1
clone size: NA
CDR3 DNA: TGTGCCAGCAGATCCGACAGCGGGGTCAACAATGAGCAGTTCTTC
CDR3 protein: CASRSDSGVNNEQFF

V gene: TRBV7-9
CDR3 length: 14
D gene: NA
J gene: TRBJ2-1
clone size: NA
CDR3 DNA: TGTGCCAGCAGCTCCCTACGAGGAAACAATGAGCAGTTCTTC
CDR3 protein: CASSSLRGNNEQFF

V gene: TRBV11-2
CDR3 length: 17
D gene: TRBD2
J gene: TRBJ2-5
clone size: NA
CDR3 DNA: TGTGCCAGCAGCTTAGTTCTTGCGGGAGTGGGCCAAGAGACCCAGTACTTC
CDR3 protein: CASSLVLAGVGQETQYF

V gene: TRBV28
CDR3 length: 13
D gene: TRBD1
J gene: TRBJ1-4
clone size: NA
CDR3 DNA: TGTGCCAGCAGCCCGACAGGGAATGAAAAACTGTTTTTT
CDR3 protein: CASSPTGNEKLFF

V gene: TRBV11-2
CDR3 length: 14
D gene: NA
J gene: TRBJ1-1
clone size: NA
CDR3 DNA: TGTGCCAGCAGCCCGCACAGGACGAACACTGAAGCTTTCTTT
CDR3 protein: CASSPHRTNTEAFF

V gene: TRBV12-5
CDR3 length: 14
D gene: NA
J gene: TRBJ2-1
clone size: few
CDR3 DNA: TGTGCTAGTGGTTTGGACAGATACGACAATGAGCAGTTCTTC
CDR3 protein: CASGLDRYDNEQFF

V gene: TRBV28
CDR3 length: 14
D gene: NA
J gene: TRBJ1-3
clone size: NA
CDR3 DNA: TGTGCCAGCAGTACAGGACACCCTGGAAACACCATATATTTT
CDR3 protein: CASSTGHPGNTIYF

V gene: TRBV29-1
CDR3 length: 12
D gene: NA
J gene: TRBJ2-7
clone size: NA
CDR3 DNA: TGCAGCGTTCCGGGAGTGGGGGTCGAGCAGTACTTC
CDR3 protein: CSVPGVGVEQYF

V gene: TRBV27
CDR3 length: 19
D gene: TRBD2
J gene: TRBJ2-3
clone size: NA
CDR3 DNA: TGTGCCAGCAGTCCCCCCGGGACTAGCGGGAGAGAACGCACAGATACGCAGTATTTT
CDR3 protein: CASSPPGTSGRERTDTQYF

V gene: TRBV13
CDR3 length: 14
D gene: TRBD1
J gene: TRBJ2-7
clone size: NA
CDR3 DNA: TGTGCCAGCAGCCCGGGACAGGGGGGACCTGAGCAGTACTTC
CDR3 protein: CASSPGQGGPEQYF

V gene: TRBV9
CDR3 length: 13
D gene: NA
J gene: TRBJ2-4
clone size: NA
CDR3 DNA: TGTGCCAGCAGCACGGGGGGCCCAAACATTCAGTACTTC
CDR3 protein: CASSTGGPNIQYF

V gene: TRBV6-2/TRBV6-3
CDR3 length: 15
D gene: TRBD1
J gene: TRBJ2-7
clone size: NA
CDR3 DNA: TGTGCCAGCAGCCGGGACACGGGACAGGGCTACGAGCAGTACTTC
CDR3 protein: CASSRDTGQGYEQYF

V gene: TRBV4-2
CDR3 length: 15
D gene: NA
J gene: TRBJ2-4
clone size: NA
CDR3 DNA: TGTGCCAGCAGCCAAGAAATACGGACAGAAAACATTCAGTACTTC
CDR3 protein: CASSQEIRTENIQYF

V gene: TRBV28
CDR3 length: 13
D gene: NA
J gene: TRBJ2-7
clone size: NA
CDR3 DNA: TGTGCCAGCAGCTCTGGGAGTACCTACGAGCAGTACTTC
CDR3 protein: CASSSGSTYEQYF

V gene: TRBV5-4
CDR3 length: 18
D gene: TRBD2
J gene: TRBJ2-5
clone size: NA
CDR3 DNA: TGTGCCAGCAGCTTCAATATAGCGGGAGGTCGTTGGGGAGAGACCCAGTACTTC
CDR3 protein: CASSFNIAGGRWGETQYF

V gene: TRBV28
CDR3 length: 15
D gene: TRBD1
J gene: TRBJ1-1
clone size: NA
CDR3 DNA: TGTGCCAGCAGTTTTGATTCAGGGGGCGAGCCTGAAGCTTTCTTT
CDR3 protein: CASSFDSGGEPEAFF

V gene: TRBV5-4
CDR3 length: 14
D gene: NA
J gene: TRBJ2-7
clone size: NA
CDR3 DNA: TGTGCCAGCAGCTTTAGACAGTCCCCCTACGAGCAGTACTTC
CDR3 protein: CASSFRQSPYEQYF

V gene: TRBV4-3
CDR3 length: 16
D gene: TRBD2
J gene: TRBJ2-2
clone size: NA
CDR3 DNA: TGCGCCAGCAGCCAGGGGGGGGAGATACGAACCGGGGAGCTGTTTTTT
CDR3 protein: CASSQGGEIRTGELFF

V gene: TRBV7-9
CDR3 length: 18
D gene: TRBD2
J gene: TRBJ2-1
clone size: NA
CDR3 DNA: TGTGCCAGCAGCGGACAGGGCGCTAGCGGGAGGGCCCCCAATGAGCAGTTCTTC
CDR3 protein: CASSGQGASGRAPNEQFF

V gene: TRBV9
CDR3 length: 13
D gene: NA
J gene: TRBJ1-2
clone size: NA
CDR3 DNA: TGTGCCAGCAGCGACGGGGGAAACTATGGCTACACCTTC
CDR3 protein: CASSDGGNYGYTF

V gene: TRBV28
CDR3 length: 19
D gene: NA
J gene: TRBJ2-1
clone size: NA
CDR3 DNA: TGTGCCAGCAGTTCCCCCGCTACTAGCCGGCACTCGCGTCACAATGAGCAGTTCTTC
CDR3 protein: CASSSPATSRHSRHNEQFF

V gene: TRBV5-1
CDR3 length: 14
D gene: NA
J gene: TRBJ1-6
clone size: NA
CDR3 DNA: TGCGCCAGCAGCTTGTCACAGGGATTTTCACCCCTCCACTTT
CDR3 protein: CASSLSQGFSPLHF

V gene: TRBV27
CDR3 length: 11
D gene: NA
J gene: TRBJ2-3
clone size: NA
CDR3 DNA: TGTGCCAGCCAGGACACAGATACGCAGTATTTT
CDR3 protein: CASQDTDTQYF

V gene: TRBV7-9
CDR3 length: 14
D gene: TRBD1
J gene: TRBJ2-1
clone size: NA
CDR3 DNA: TGTGCCAGCAGGTCCGGGACAGGGCCCCCTGAGCAGTTCTTC
CDR3 protein: CASRSGTGPPEQFF